These 3 T cell receptor beta chains came from one sample sequenced in a study of blood T cell repertoires in COVID-19. The assay was immunoSEQ multiplex PCR, and TCRdb's table has in-frame clones only and misses some. The repertoire includes about 200,000 clones, around four fifths of them detected once, and 15% sits in the top ten. The sample consisted of PBMCs or T cells enriched from blood (not recorded which). These receptors originate from a man in his forties who had recovered from COVID-19.

The CDR3 bases are TGTGCCAGCAGTGGGGGACCGGGACTAGCGGAAGAGACCCAGTACTTC. Amino acids: CASSGGPGLAEETQYF. The rearrangement links TRBV6-1 to TRBJ2-5, with 11 positions matching TRBD2. CDR3 length: 16 residues. The ends lost 4 bases at V and 3 bases at J; junction bases unmatched: 7. Germline CDR1 reads MNHNS; CDR2 reads SASEGT.

V usage is TRBV14 and J usage is TRBJ2-7; TRBD1 agrees at 7 bases. The CDR3 totals 12 residues. CDR1 and CDR2 (germline): SGHDN, FVKESK. The J segment lost 5 bases and the V segment lost 5 bases, leaving 3 bases of the junction unmatched. This CDR3 is CASSNRGNEQYF. The DNA for the CDR3 is TGTGCCAGCAGCAACAGGGGCAACGAGCAGTACTTC.

As DNA, the CDR3 is TGTGCCAGCAGCCGAGGGACTATCAATGAGCAGTTCTTC. Its protein product is CASSRGTINEQFF. This rearrangement joins TRBV3-1 (or the pseudogene TRBV3-2) to TRBJ2-1; TRBD2 agrees at 7 bases. The CDR3 covers 13 residues. J gave up 6 bases and V 4 bases, and 3 bases lay outside the gene matches. Germline lookup yields CDR1 LGHDT and CDR2 YNNKEL (reference sequence).